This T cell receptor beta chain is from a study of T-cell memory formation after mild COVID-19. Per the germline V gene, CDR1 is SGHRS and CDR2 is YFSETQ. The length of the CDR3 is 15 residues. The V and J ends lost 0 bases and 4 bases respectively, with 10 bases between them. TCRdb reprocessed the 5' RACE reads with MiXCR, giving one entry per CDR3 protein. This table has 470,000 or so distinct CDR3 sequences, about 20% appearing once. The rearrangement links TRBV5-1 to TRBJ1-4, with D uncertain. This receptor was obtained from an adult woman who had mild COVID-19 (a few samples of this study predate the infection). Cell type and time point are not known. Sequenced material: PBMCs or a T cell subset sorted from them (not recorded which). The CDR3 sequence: CASSLAAEINEKLFF. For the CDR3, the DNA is TGCGCCAGCAGCTTGGCCGCAGAAATTAATGAAAAACTGTTTTTT.